One and the same sample provided the 2 T cell receptor beta chains below, sequenced in a study of cytomegalovirus exposure and HLA in healthy donors (dated by TCRdb to about 2017). The receptor library was made with the immunoSEQ multiplex PCR assay. The multiplex PCR relied on a mix of 60 forward primers for TCR Vbeta segments and 13 reverse primers for TCR Jbeta segments. TCRdb holds this immuneACCESS table with in-frame rearrangements only. Some clones are missing; in checked studies, unresolved V genes explain under half, and the rest has no known cause. The sample's records list around 150,000 clones. Clones ranked in the top ten supply over 1% of the sample. Sequencing used PBMCs. These receptors were collected from a woman in her sixties or seventies in good health and CMV-seronegative.

The genes are TRBV2 and TRBJ2-7; 9 bases are a match to TRBD2. The CDR3 runs 15 residues. CDR1 is SNHLY, CDR2 FYNNEI, per germline. The V and J ends lost 7 bases and 1 base, in that order; junction bases with no gene match: 8. The CDR3 DNA sequence: TGTGCCAGCAAGATTAGACTAGCGGCTTCCTACGAGCAGTACTTC. Translated: CASKIRLAASYEQYF.

The chain uses TRBV30 and TRBJ2-3; D is perhaps TRBD2 (5 bases). The V and J ends lost 3 bases and 5 bases respectively, with 15 bases between them. The germline CDR1 and CDR2 sequences are GTSNPN and SVGIG (reference sequence). There are 14 residues in the CDR3. CDR3 amino acids: CAWRVGGSGDTQYF. CDR3 DNA: TGTGCCTGGAGGGTTGGTGGGAGCGGAGATACGCAGTATTTT.